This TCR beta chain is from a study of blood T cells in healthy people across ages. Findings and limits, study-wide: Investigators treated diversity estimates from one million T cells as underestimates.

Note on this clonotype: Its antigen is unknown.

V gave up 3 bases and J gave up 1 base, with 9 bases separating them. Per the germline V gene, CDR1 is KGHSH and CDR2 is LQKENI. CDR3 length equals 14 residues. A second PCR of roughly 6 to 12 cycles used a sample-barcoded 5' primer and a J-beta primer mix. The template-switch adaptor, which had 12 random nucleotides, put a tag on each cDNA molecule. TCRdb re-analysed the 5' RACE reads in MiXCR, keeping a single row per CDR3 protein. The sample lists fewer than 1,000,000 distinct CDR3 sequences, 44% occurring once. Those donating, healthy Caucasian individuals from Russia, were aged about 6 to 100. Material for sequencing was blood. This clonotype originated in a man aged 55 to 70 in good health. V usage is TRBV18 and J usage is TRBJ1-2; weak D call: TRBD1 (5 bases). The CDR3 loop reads CASSPGPFNYGYTF. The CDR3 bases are TGTGCCAGCTCACCGGGACCATTTAACTATGGCTACACCTTC.